A selection of T cell receptor beta chains follows, all from one sample in a study of early T cells in non-severe SARS-CoV-2 infection. One entry per CDR3 protein, called by TCRdb with MiXCR from the 5' RACE reads. This sample has tens of thousands of distinct CDR3 sequences; around 4.5% occur once, and the top ten carry roughly 5.3%. The material sequenced was whole blood. The receptor source for this set is an adult who was a healthcare worker with PCR-confirmed SARS-CoV-2 infection or an uninfected control (not recorded which). Each CDR3 is given with its conserved first and last residue. D genes are given only for firm matches. Some rows mark clone size as missing; the rest say once, few, many or name a class of expanded clone.

TRBD1,TRBV18,many,TRBJ2-5,CASSPQGVQETQYF,TGTGCCAGCTCACCCCAGGGGGTCCAAGAGACCCAGTACTTC
TRBD1,TRBV12-3/TRBV12-4,NA,TRBJ1-2,CASSRDRGFYGYTF,TGTGCCAGCAGTCGGGACAGGGGGTTTTATGGCTACACCTTC
NA,TRBV29-1,many,TRBJ1-1,CSVDKNTEAFF,TGCAGCGTTGACAAGAACACTGAAGCTTTCTTT
TRBD1,TRBV6-5,many,TRBJ1-1,CASSYSGQLNTEAFF,TGTGCCAGCAGTTACTCGGGACAGCTGAACACTGAAGCTTTCTTT
NA,TRBV6-5,many,TRBJ2-7,CASSYPGPMREQYF,TGTGCCAGCAGTTATCCCGGTCCCATGCGAGAGCAGTACTTC
TRBD2,TRBV20-1,many,TRBJ2-5,CSARTSGGAGETQYF,TGCAGTGCACGGACTAGCGGGGGGGCCGGAGAGACCCAGTACTTC
NA,TRBV19,many,TRBJ1-5,CASRSRTYSNQPQHF,TGTGCCAGTAGGTCGCGGACTTATAGCAATCAGCCCCAGCATTTT
TRBD1,TRBV7-9,many,TRBJ2-7,CASSHPGTAYEQYF,TGTGCCAGCAGCCATCCCGGGACAGCCTACGAGCAGTACTTC
TRBD2,TRBV2,many,TRBJ2-5,CASSEESLAGGLGETQYF,TGTGCCAGCAGTGAAGAATCACTAGCGGGGGGGCTAGGAGAGACCCAGTACTTC
NA,TRBV18,medium-sized,TRBJ1-5,CASSPGRVSNQPQHF,TGTGCCAGCTCACCAGGCAGGGTTAGCAATCAGCCCCAGCATTTT
TRBD2,TRBV6-5,many,TRBJ2-3,CASSYGGLVKDTQYF,TGTGCCAGCAGTTACGGGGGACTAGTTAAAGATACGCAGTATTTT
NA,TRBV5-5,many,TRBJ2-5,CASSLGVSETQYF,TGTGCCAGCAGCTTGGGGGTATCGGAGACCCAGTACTTC
TRBD1,TRBV7-2,many,TRBJ2-4,CASGLSGTGGAKNIQYF,TGTGCCAGCGGCTTAAGTGGGACAGGGGGAGCCAAAAACATTCAGTACTTC
TRBD1,TRBV3-1,many,TRBJ2-2,CASSQGTGLNTGELFF,TGTGCCAGCAGCCAAGGGACAGGGTTGAACACCGGGGAGCTGTTTTTT
NA,TRBV20-1,few,TRBJ2-2,CSARDYSANTGELFF,TGCAGTGCTAGAGACTACAGCGCGAACACCGGGGAGCTGTTTTTT
NA,TRBV30,many,TRBJ2-7,CAWRPRVGEQYF,TGTGCCTGGAGACCCAGGGTTGGGGAGCAGTACTTC